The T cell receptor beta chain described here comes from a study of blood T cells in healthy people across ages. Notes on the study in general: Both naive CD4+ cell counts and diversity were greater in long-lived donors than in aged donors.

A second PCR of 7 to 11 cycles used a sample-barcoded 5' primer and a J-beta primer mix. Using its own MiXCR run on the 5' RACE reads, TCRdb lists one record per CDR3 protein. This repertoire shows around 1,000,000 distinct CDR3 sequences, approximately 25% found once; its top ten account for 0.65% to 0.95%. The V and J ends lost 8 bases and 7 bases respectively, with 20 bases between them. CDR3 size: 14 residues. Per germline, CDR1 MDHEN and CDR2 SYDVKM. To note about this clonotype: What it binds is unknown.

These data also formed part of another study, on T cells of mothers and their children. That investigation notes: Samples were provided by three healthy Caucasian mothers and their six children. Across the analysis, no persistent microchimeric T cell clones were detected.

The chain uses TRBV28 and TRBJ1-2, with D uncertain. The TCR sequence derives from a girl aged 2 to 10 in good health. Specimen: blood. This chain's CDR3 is CASRSLVVEGGYTF. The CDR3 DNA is TGTGCCAGCCGATCTCTTGTAGTGGAGGGTGGCTACACCTTC.